The rows below give T cell receptor beta chains drawn from one sample of a study of T cells expressing NK-cell markers. TCRdb re-called the 5' RACE reads, yielding one record per CDR3 amino acid sequence without DNA. This sample's table reports about 170,000 distinct CDR3 sequences. What was sequenced was blood T cells: a sorted CD56 or NKG2C T cell subset, CD4+ or CD8+ T cells, or bulk PBMC T cells (not recorded which). The origin of the receptors is a man aged 18-69 years in good health. The CDR3 runs from the conserved cysteine through the conserved F or W.

J gene,V gene,CDR3 protein
TRBJ1-1,TRBV10-3,CAIREGVGTEAFF
TRBJ2-1,TRBV7-2,CASSLASGGSYEQFF
TRBJ2-1,TRBV27,CASSWTTLGEQFF
TRBJ1-4,TRBV7-8,CASSPTGTGRGKLFF
TRBJ1-5,TRBV21-1,CASSGSNQPQHF
TRBJ1-1,TRBV28,CASRARTPLEDTEAFF
TRBJ1-1,TRBV29-1,CSGTGDGTEAFF
TRBJ2-6,TRBV12-3/TRBV12-4,CASSSSLAGGSLAAGANVLTF
TRBJ1-1,TRBV19,CASSPDRGDTEAFF
TRBJ2-3,TRBV27,CASSPWTATFTDTQYF
TRBJ2-7,TRBV20-1,CSAVSGAGAYEQYF
TRBJ2-7,TRBV2,CASRGGRVEYEQYF
TRBJ1-2,TRBV3-1,CASSQGSRNRYGYTF
TRBJ2-7,TRBV6-1,CASSEEDMLSYEQYF
TRBJ1-1,TRBV2,CASSVDPLTEAFF
TRBJ2-5,TRBV6-1,CASSGNRGLLEETQYF
TRBJ1-1,TRBV19,CASSLGTVNTEAFF
TRBJ2-7,TRBV20-1,CSARVGATSYEQYF
TRBJ2-5,TRBV25-1,CASSEFAGSETQYF
TRBJ2-5,TRBV5-1,CASSWGGGEETQYF
TRBJ1-1,TRBV6-5,CASSYSISAGVTEAFF
TRBJ2-7,TRBV5-4,CASSYGWGGTYEQYF
TRBJ2-1,TRBV20-1,CSASESINYNEQFF
TRBJ2-3,TRBV19,CASSSGRDPDTQYF
TRBJ2-3,TRBV6-5,CASSYIAGGVGTDTQYF
TRBJ1-2,TRBV20-1,CSARQGGYGYTF
TRBJ2-7,TRBV5-5,CASSWSVPMGNYEQYF
TRBJ2-5,TRBV7-9,CASSLGTSGGQETQYF
TRBJ2-7,TRBV25-1,CASSVDRGLRYEQYF
TRBJ2-5,TRBV25-1,CASSDPGHGQPRGTQYF
TRBJ2-2,TRBV2,CASRATSGGAGTGELFF
TRBJ2-2,TRBV12-3/TRBV12-4,CASSRASWRGDTGELFF
TRBJ2-3,TRBV27,CASSFLTGLFPDTQYF
TRBJ1-5,TRBV11-2,CASSLGNDIYGGWDQPQHF
TRBJ2-3,TRBV25-1,CASSASTETDTQYF
TRBJ2-1,TRBV7-3,CASSLTGGGGPYNEQFF
TRBJ2-3,TRBV24-1,CATSDSTSGDTDTQYF
TRBJ2-1,TRBV15,CATSLDSGGMGYEQFF
TRBJ1-5,TRBV6-5,CASSYADREENNQPQHF
TRBJ1-5,TRBV5-6,CASSIGLSHQPQHF
TRBJ2-1,TRBV12-3/TRBV12-4,CASSTDSGGLYNEQFF
TRBJ2-1,TRBV12-5,CASRAGSSYNEQFF
TRBJ1-1,TRBV12-3/TRBV12-4,CASSPGMVGTEAFF
TRBJ2-7,TRBV29-1,CSVRLADNYEQYF
TRBJ2-1,TRBV24-1,CATLGVRRSFF
TRBJ1-2,TRBV27,CASSSDSQGGYTF
TRBJ2-1,TRBV24-1,CATSDGGQGPRQFF
TRBJ2-3,TRBV4-2,CASSQDRSAGGSISADTQYF
TRBJ2-1,TRBV12-3/TRBV12-4,CASTFLPGTRVYEQFF
TRBJ2-2,TRBV9,CASSVLAGGTGELFF